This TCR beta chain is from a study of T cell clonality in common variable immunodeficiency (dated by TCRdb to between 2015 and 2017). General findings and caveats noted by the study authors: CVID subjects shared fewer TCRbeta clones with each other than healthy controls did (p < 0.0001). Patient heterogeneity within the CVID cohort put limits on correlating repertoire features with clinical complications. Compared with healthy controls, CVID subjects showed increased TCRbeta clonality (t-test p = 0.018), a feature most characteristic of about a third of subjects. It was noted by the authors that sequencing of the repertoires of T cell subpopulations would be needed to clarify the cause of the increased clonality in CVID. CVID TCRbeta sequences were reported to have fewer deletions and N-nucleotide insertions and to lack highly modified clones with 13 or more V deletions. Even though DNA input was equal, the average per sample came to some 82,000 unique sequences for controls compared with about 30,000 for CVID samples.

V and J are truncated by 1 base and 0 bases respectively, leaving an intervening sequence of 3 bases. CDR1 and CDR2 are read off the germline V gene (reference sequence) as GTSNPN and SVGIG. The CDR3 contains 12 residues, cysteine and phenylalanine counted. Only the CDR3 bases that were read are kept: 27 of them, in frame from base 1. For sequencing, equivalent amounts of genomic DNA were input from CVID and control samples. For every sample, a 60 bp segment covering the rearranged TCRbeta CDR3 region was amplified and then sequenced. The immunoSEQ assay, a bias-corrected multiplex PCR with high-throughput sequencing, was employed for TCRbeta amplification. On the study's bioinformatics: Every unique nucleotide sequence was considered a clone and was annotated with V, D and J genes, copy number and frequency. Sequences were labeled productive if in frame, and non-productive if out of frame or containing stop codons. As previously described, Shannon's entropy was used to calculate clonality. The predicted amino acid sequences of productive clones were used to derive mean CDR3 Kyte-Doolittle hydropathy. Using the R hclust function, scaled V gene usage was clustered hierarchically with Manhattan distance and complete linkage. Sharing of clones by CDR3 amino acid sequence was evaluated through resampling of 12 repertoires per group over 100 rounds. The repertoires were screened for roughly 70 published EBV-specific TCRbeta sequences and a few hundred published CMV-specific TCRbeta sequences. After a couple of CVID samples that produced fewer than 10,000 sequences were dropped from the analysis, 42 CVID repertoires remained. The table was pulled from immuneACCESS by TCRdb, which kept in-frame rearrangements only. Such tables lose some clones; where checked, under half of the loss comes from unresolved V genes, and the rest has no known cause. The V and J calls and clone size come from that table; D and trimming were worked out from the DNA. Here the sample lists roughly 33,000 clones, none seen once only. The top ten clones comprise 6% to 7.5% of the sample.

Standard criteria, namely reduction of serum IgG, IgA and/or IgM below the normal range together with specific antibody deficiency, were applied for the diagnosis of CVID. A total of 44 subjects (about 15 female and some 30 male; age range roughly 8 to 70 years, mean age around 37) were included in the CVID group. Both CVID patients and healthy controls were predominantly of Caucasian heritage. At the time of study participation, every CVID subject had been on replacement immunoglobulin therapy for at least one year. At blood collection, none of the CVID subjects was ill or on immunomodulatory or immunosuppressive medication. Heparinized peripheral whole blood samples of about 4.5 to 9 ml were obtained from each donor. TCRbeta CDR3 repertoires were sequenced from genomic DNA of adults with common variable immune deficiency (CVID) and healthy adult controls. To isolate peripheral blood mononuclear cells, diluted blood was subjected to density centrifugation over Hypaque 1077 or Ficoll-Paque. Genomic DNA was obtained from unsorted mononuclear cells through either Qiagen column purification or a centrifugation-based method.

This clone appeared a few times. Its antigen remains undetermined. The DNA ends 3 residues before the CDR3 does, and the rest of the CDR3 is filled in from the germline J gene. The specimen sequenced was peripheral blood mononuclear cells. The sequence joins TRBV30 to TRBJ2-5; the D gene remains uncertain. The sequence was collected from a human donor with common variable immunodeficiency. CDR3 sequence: CAWSANQETQYF. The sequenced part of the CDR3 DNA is TGTGCCTGGAGTGCAAACCAAGAGACC.